The 13 T cell receptor beta chains presented below share a single source sample, sequenced in a study of shared clonotypes between healthy human individuals (dated by TCRdb to about 2020). Preparation of the library involved the immunoSEQ multiplex PCR assay. Not all clones reach the TCRdb copy of this immuneACCESS table, which keeps in-frame sequences only. Checked studies attribute under half of the gap to unresolved V genes and leave the rest unexplained. The sample profile shows under 700,000 clones; approximately 95% of them were found once. Together, the top ten hold about 0.11% of the sample. CD8 naive samples were obtained by positive selection for CCR7 among CD45RO-negative cells, yielding a CD45RA+CCR7+ population from which TemRA cells were excluded. The sample comprised naive CD8+ T cells sorted from blood. What this sample's cell subset or site label stands for: CD45RA+CCR7+. The source is a woman aged 25-40 years in good health.

The V call is TRBV2, the J call TRBJ2-2, with D uncertain. Trimming took 0 bases from V and 5 from J, leaving 10 bases between them. Germline loops: CDR1 SNHLY, CDR2 FYNNEI. The CDR3 has 15 amino acids. CDR3 amino acids: CASSEAGKLTGELFF. CDR3 nucleotides: TGTGCCAGCAGTGAAGCAGGGAAATTGACCGGGGAGCTGTTTTTT.

The chain joins TRBV19 to TRBJ2-1; TRBD2 matches at 7 bases. V trimming: 5 bases; J trimming: 11 bases; junction bases outside the gene matches: 3. The CDR3 has 11 residues. Germline CDR1 is LNHDA and CDR2 is SQIVND (reference sequence). In DNA, the CDR3 is TGTGCCAGTAGTGGGGGAGGGAAGCAGTTCTTC. Protein: CASSGGGKQFF.

The gene calls are TRBV30 and TRBJ2-1, with a weak D call TRBD2 (5 bases). Germline-derived CDR1 and CDR2 are GTSNPN and SVGIG (reference sequence). The CDR3 loop spans 15 amino acids. V dropped 0 bases and J dropped 4 bases, with 13 bases sitting between them. CDR3 in DNA: TGTGCCTGGAGTGTATTCCAGCGGCCATACAATGAGCAGTTCTTC. It translates to CAWSVFQRPYNEQFF. Supplemented by reference TRBV30 and TRBJ2-1, the full variable domain reads SQTIHQWPATLVQPVGSPLSLECTVEGTSNPNLYWYRQAAGRGLQLLFYSVGIGQISSEVPQNLSASRPQDRQFILSSKKLLLSDSGFYLCAWSVFQRPYNEQFFGPGTRLTVL.

This chain uses TRBV4-1 with TRBJ1-4; D unclear. This CDR3 spans 13 amino acids. V was shortened by 4 bases and J by 6 bases, with 9 bases between the two germline ends. Germline values: CDR1 MGHRA, CDR2 YSYEKL. The CDR3 DNA follows: TGCGCCAGCAGCCTAGTAGGCGATGAAAAACTGTTTTTT. Translating it yields CASSLVGDEKLFF.

The chain couples TRBV9 to TRBJ2-3; 15 bases match TRBD2. This CDR3 has 15 amino acids. Germline V CDR1 and CDR2: SGDLS, YYNGEE. Trimming at V came to 6 bases and at J to 6 bases, leaving 5 bases not matched to a gene. CDR3 region: CASTVGTSGRDTQYF. CDR3 bases: TGTGCCAGCACGGTCGGGACTAGCGGGAGGGATACGCAGTATTTT.

The genes are TRBV7-7 and TRBJ2-7; 11 bases agree with TRBD2. The CDR3 sequence is 14 residues long. Germline-derived CDR1 and CDR2 are SSHAT and FNYEAQ (reference sequence). Trimming cost V 8 bases and J 2 bases; bases outside gene matches: 5. CDR3 coding DNA: TGTGCCAGCCCGGGACTAGCGGCTGCCTACGAGCAGTACTTC. Protein product: CASPGLAAAYEQYF.

This clone was seen once. The chain recombines TRBV7-3 with TRBJ1-1; TRBD1 is a possible D gene (5 bases). The CDR3 runs to 15 residues. The ends were cut back, 5 bases at V and 3 bases at J, with 16 bases in the middle. The germline V gene encodes CDR1 SGHTA and CDR2 FQGTGA. CDR3 sequence: CASSPGGVEDTEAFF. Here the CDR3 DNA reads TGTGCCAGCAGCCCCGGGGGGGTAGAAGACACTGAAGCTTTCTTT.

The rearrangement uses TRBV4-2 and TRBJ1-2; D is possibly TRBD1 (6 bases). The V end lost 1 base, the J end lost 6 bases, and 9 bases lay between the germline ends. Germline CDR1 is LGHNA and CDR2 is YNFKEQ. This CDR3 has 13 amino acids. The CDR3 protein is CASSQAGADGYTF. The CDR3, as DNA: TGTGCCAGCAGCCAAGCAGGGGCGGATGGCTACACCTTC.

J is TRBJ2-1 and V is TRBV7-9; weak D call: TRBD2 (6 bases). CDR1 is SEHNR, CDR2 FQNEAQ, per germline (reference sequence). This CDR3 contains 12 residues. Trimming pared 3 bases from V and 8 bases from J, leaving 8 bases between. The CDR3 loop is CASSFGGHEQFF. CDR3 sequence (DNA): TGTGCCAGCAGCTTCGGAGGGCATGAGCAGTTCTTC.

The chain recombines TRBV7-2 with TRBJ1-1; 9 bases agree with TRBD1. CDR1 is SGHTA and CDR2 is FQGNSA in the germline V gene. This CDR3 is 18 amino acids long. J lost 0 bases, V lost 5 bases, and 13 bases had no gene match. This chain's CDR3 is CASSRQTGTGLLNTEAFF. CDR3 in DNA: TGTGCCAGCAGCCGACAAACCGGGACAGGGCTTTTGAACACTGAAGCTTTCTTT.

The chain is built from TRBV6-5 and TRBJ2-7; 12 positions match TRBD2. Germline-derived CDR1 and CDR2 are MNHEY and SVGAGI. The trim removed 8 bases at V and 3 bases at J, leaving 2 bases unmatched. This CDR3 is built from 13 residues. Here the CDR3 reads CASGTSGHYEQYF. The CDR3 coding sequence is TGTGCCAGCGGGACTAGCGGGCACTACGAGCAGTACTTC.

J is TRBJ1-1 and V is TRBV4-1; D is uncertain. CDR1 is MGHRA, CDR2 YSYEKL, per germline. The CDR3 contains 14 residues. Trimming took 3 bases from V and 3 from J, leaving 11 bases between them. The CDR3 nucleotides are TGCGCCAGCAGCCACTTCTATGGGGACACTGAAGCTTTCTTT. The encoded protein is CASSHFYGDTEAFF.

The chain carries TRBV6-6 and TRBJ2-3, with TRBD1 identical over 10 bases. This CDR3 region has 14 residues. CDR1 MNHNY and CDR2 SVGAGI come from the germline V gene (reference sequence). Germline trimming cut 6 bases from V and 3 bases from J; bases unmatched to any gene: 3. CDR3 nucleotides: TGTGCCAGCAGCCCGGGACAGGGGACAGATACGCAGTATTTT. Translation gives CASSPGQGTDTQYF.